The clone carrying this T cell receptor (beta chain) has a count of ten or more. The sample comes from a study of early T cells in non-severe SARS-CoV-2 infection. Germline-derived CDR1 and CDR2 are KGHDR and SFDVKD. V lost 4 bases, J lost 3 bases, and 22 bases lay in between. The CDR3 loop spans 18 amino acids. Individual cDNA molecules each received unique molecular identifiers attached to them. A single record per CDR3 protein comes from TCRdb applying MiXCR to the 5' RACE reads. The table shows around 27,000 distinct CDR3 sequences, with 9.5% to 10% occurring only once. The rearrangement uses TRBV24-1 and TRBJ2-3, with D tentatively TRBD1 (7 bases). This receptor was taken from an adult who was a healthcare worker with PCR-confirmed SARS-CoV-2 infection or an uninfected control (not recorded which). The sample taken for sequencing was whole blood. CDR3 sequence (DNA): TGTGCCACCAGTGAGATAATACAGGGGACTTGTTGGACAGATACGCAGTATTTT. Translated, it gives CATSEIIQGTCWTDTQYF.